This record covers a single T cell receptor (beta chain). Its antigen is unknown. V was clipped by 0 bases and J by 9 bases, with 15 bases between them. There are 14 residues in the CDR3. Germline CDR1 reads GTSNPN; CDR2 reads SVGIG (reference sequence). Profiling relied on immunoSEQ multiplex PCR, and the TCRdb table lists in-frame clones only, not all of them. This sample has about 92,000 clones; 75% to 85% occur once, and the top ten carry about 18%. The data were taken from a study of PD-1 blockade in classical Hodgkin lymphoma. Findings and limits, study-wide: In CD4+ cells, TCR diversity went up significantly by C4D1, but in CD8+ cells it did not.

As to time point: cycle 4 day 1 (C4D1), after five to seven weeks of nivolumab. Patients all relapsed after autologous stem cell transplantation, and there was variation in brentuximab vedotin exposure. This specimen was peripheral blood mononuclear cells (PBMCs), taken before the fourth cycle of nivolumab. The clonotype was recovered from a human donor with classical Hodgkin lymphoma. The chain couples TRBV30 to TRBJ2-4; no clear D. The CDR3 here is CAWSVLGYRGIQYF. CDR3 coding DNA: TGTGCCTGGAGTGTACTCGGTTACCGCGGCATTCAGTACTTC.